The clone carrying this T cell receptor (beta chain) was seen ten or more times. Its antigen is currently unknown. The data originate from a study of T-cell reconstitution after alpha-beta-depleted transplantation in children. Notes on the study in general: One year after transplant, T-cell counts and diversity came mostly from newly produced T cells. Surviving recipient T cells and thymic progenitors underlay high day-60 TCRbeta diversity in some patients. The origin of alpha-beta T cells about two months after transplant was reportedly several hundred expanded graft clones.

For TCRbeta, the library was prepared with unique molecular identifiers. Each CDR3 protein is one row after TCRdb ran MiXCR on the PCR reads. In the table there are 900,000 or so distinct CDR3 sequences, under 20% of which are singletons. Germline loops: CDR1 SQVTM, CDR2 ANQGSEA. The CDR3 runs to 13 residues. V was pared by 5 bases and J by 2 bases, with 10 bases between. Sequenced here: PBMCs, mostly from graft donor cells, sampled 360 days after TCRalphabeta/CD19-depleted stem cell transplant. The chain recombines TRBV29-1 with TRBJ1-5; D unresolved. This TCR came from a male patient aged 10 to 17 who had a stem cell transplant for acute lymphoblastic leukemia, so the T cells may come from the graft donor. CDR3 nucleotides: TGCAGCGTTACCCCTGGGGGCAATCAGCCCCAGCATTTT. Translated: CSVTPGGNQPQHF.